Listed below are T cell receptor beta chains from one sample, sequenced in a study of Graves' ophthalmopathy and Graves' hyperthyroidism. TCRdb reanalysed the multiplex PCR reads using MiXCR and keeps one entry per CDR3 protein. Of 600,000 to 700,000 distinct CDR3 sequences listed, roughly 41% are singletons. The sequencing input was peripheral blood. The receptors were sampled from an adult man with Graves' ophthalmopathy. The CDR3 runs from the conserved cysteine through the conserved F or W. The D gene is left open where the match is weak. Expanded clones are given a class, and other clones once, few, many or no size at all.

TRBV29-1	TRBD1	TRBJ2-7	many	TGCAGCGTGGGCGACAGGGGCTGGGAGCAGTACTTC	CSVGDRGWEQYF
TRBV12-3/TRBV12-4	TRBD2	TRBJ2-5	-	TGTGCCAGCAGTCCAGGCCCGGGACTAGAGAACCAAGAGACCCAGTACTTC	CASSPGPGLENQETQYF
TRBV12-3/TRBV12-4	TRBD2	TRBJ2-2	few	TGTGCCAGCAGCAGACTAGCGGACAACACCGGGGAGCTGTTTTTT	CASSRLADNTGELFF
TRBV20-1	-	TRBJ2-2	-	TGCAGTGCTAGAGATTATGAGAGAGGCGCCGGGGAGCTGTTTTTT	CSARDYERGAGELFF
TRBV5-1	-	TRBJ2-3	once	TGCGCCAGCAGCCACAGGGATGGGCTGGATACGCAGTATTTT	CASSHRDGLDTQYF
TRBV5-1	-	TRBJ2-7	many	TGCGCCAGCAGCTTAAGGTCCTTCGGGGACGAGCAGTACTTC	CASSLRSFGDEQYF
TRBV6-5	-	TRBJ2-7	few	TGTGCCAGCAGTTATAATAGGGCTCTATCCTACGAGCAGTACTTC	CASSYNRALSYEQYF
TRBV20-1	-	TRBJ2-7	-	TGCAGTGCTAGAGCCCCCTACAACTACGAGCAGTACTTC	CSARAPYNYEQYF
TRBV5-1	TRBD1	TRBJ2-3	-	TGCGCCAGCACCAGGACAGGGAGAGATACGCAGTATTTT	CASTRTGRDTQYF
TRBV2	-	TRBJ1-4	-	TGTGCCAGCAGTGACTTGGGGGTGGAACTGTTTTTT	CASSDLGVELFF
TRBV29-1	-	TRBJ1-2	-	TGCAGCGTTGTGACAGCGGCGGCGTGGGGTGGCTACACCTTC	CSVVTAAAWGGYTF
TRBV7-2	-	TRBJ1-2	many	TGTGCCAGTTCCCGGGGACCTTTCTATGGCTACACCTTC	CASSRGPFYGYTF